Included here is one T cell receptor (beta chain) sequence, with context. The data derive from a study of cytomegalovirus exposure and HLA in healthy donors. The V segment lost 3 bases and the J segment 6 bases; nucleotides outside the gene matches: 8. The CDR3 extends over 15 amino acids. Germline V gene lookup returns CDR1 MGHDK and CDR2 SYGVNS. The PCR was carried out with 60 Vbeta primers and 13 Jbeta primers. Method: immunoSEQ multiplex PCR; TCRdb's copy keeps in-frame clones and lacks some. The repertoire includes around 190,000 clones, about four fifths of them detected once, and over 1.5% sits in the top ten.

J is TRBJ2-3 and V is TRBV25-1; TRBD1 matches 8 bases. The receptor was isolated from a man aged 35 to 55 in good health and CMV-seropositive. Sequencing used PBMCs. CDR3 coding DNA: TGTGCCAGCAGTGATCCCGGGACAGGCGGTGATACGCAGTATTTT. Amino acids: CASSDPGTGGDTQYF.